Following are 2 T cell receptor beta chains from one sample sequenced in a study of T cells in Graves' hyperthyroidism and ophthalmopathy. RNA transcripts were the template for amplifying TCR beta CDR3 regions. The HTBI primer set drove a first-round RT-PCR of the TCR CDR3. TCRdb itself ran the multiplex PCR reads through MiXCR, one entry per CDR3 protein. The sample lists around 440,000 distinct CDR3 sequences; around 14% were seen once. Sample: blood. The receptor source for this set is a woman aged 18-29 years with Graves' hyperthyroidism.

This clonotype was counted between two and nine times. The chain couples TRBV4-2 to TRBJ2-2; D uncertain. Trimming removed 3 bases at V and 1 base at J, with 15 bases between. Per germline, CDR1 LGHNA and CDR2 YNFKEQ. The CDR3 consists of 17 residues. The CDR3 loop is CASSQTYKLENTGELFF. The CDR3 region has the DNA TGTGCCAGCAGCCAGACTTACAAGCTAGAGAACACCGGGGAGCTGTTTTTT.

The chain employs TRBV20-1 and TRBJ2-7, with TRBD2 identical over 13 bases. The CDR3 sequence is 16 residues long. The V gene's germline CDR1 is DFQATT and CDR2 SNEGSKA (reference sequence). J gave up 0 bases and V 6 bases, and 8 bases lay outside the gene matches. The CDR3 coding sequence is TGCAGTGCCTTTGCCGGGACTAGCGGGGACTCCTACGAGCAGTACTTC. Translated, it gives CSAFAGTSGDSYEQYF.